This is a list of T cell receptor beta chains from one sample in a study of cytomegalovirus exposure and HLA in healthy donors. The table came from immunoSEQ multiplex PCR; TCRdb's copy has only in-frame clones and leaves some out. The top ten clones hold roughly 0.79% of a sample with 85,000 to 120,000 clones, 70% to 80% of them seen once. Sequenced input: PBMCs. Receptors originate from a boy aged 5-17 years in good health and CMV-seronegative. The CDR3 runs from the conserved cysteine through the conserved F or W. The order of the fields is clone size, V gene, D gene, J gene, CDR3 protein, CDR3 DNA. The D gene is left open where the match is weak. Expanded clones are given a class, and other clones once, few, many or no size at all.

once	TRBV14	.	TRBJ2-3	CASSQDHFEGTSTDTQYF	TGTGCCAGCAGCCAAGATCATTTCGAGGGGACTAGCACAGATACGCAGTATTTT
.	TRBV5-4	.	TRBJ1-1	CASSLTGNTEAFF	TGTGCCAGCAGCTTGACAGGGAACACTGAAGCTTTCTTT
once	TRBV30	TRBD1	TRBJ1-5	CAWRTGMDQPQHF	TGTGCCTGGCGGACAGGAATGGATCAGCCCCAGCATTTT
.	TRBV7-2	TRBD2	TRBJ2-5	CASSLVVSGETQYF	TGTGCCAGCAGCTTAGTCGTTAGCGGGGAGACCCAGTACTTC
.	TRBV5-4	.	TRBJ1-1	CASSFVGRETEAFF	TGTGCCAGCAGCTTTGTGGGGAGGGAGACTGAAGCTTTCTTT
.	TRBV30	.	TRBJ1-1	CARQEETEAFF	TGTGCCAGACAGGAGGAGACTGAAGCTTTCTTT
.	TRBV29-1	TRBD1	TRBJ2-1	CSVRTGKIRQFF	TGCAGCGTCCGGACAGGGAAGATACGGCAGTTCTTC
.	TRBV28	TRBD2	TRBJ2-3	CASSLWASGVTDTQYF	TGTGCCAGCAGTTTATGGGCTAGCGGGGTCACAGATACGCAGTATTTT
.	TRBV27	.	TRBJ1-2	CASSLLGGASYGYTF	TGTGCCAGCAGTTTACTGGGGGGGGCCTCCTATGGCTACACCTTC
.	TRBV30	.	TRBJ2-7	CAWSPQGRGYEQYF	TGTGCCTGGAGTCCCCAGGGGCGCGGGTACGAGCAGTACTTC
few	TRBV7-3	.	TRBJ1-1	CASSLRRPGGNTEAFF	TGTGCCAGCAGCTTAAGACGGCCGGGGGGGAACACTGAAGCTTTCTTT
.	TRBV5-1	.	TRBJ2-5	CASSLSVVGRAETQYF	TGCGCCAGCAGCTTGAGCGTGGTCGGCAGGGCGGAGACCCAGTACTTC
.	TRBV9	TRBD1	TRBJ2-5	CASSVWDSEETQYF	TGTGCCAGCAGCGTATGGGACAGTGAAGAGACCCAGTACTTC
.	TRBV6-5	TRBD1	TRBJ1-1	CASSSVFRGRAEAFF	TGTGCCAGCAGTTCCGTATTTAGGGGGCGGGCTGAAGCTTTCTTT
.	TRBV28	TRBD1	TRBJ1-5	CASRGQAPRDQPQHF	TGTGCCAGCAGAGGACAGGCCCCCCGTGATCAGCCCCAGCATTTT
.	TRBV5-1	.	TRBJ2-7	CASSPFGGYEQYF	TGCGCCAGCAGCCCTTTCGGGGGCTACGAGCAGTACTTC
.	TRBV28	.	TRBJ2-1	CASSLYPPRGLESYNEQFF	TGTGCCAGCAGTTTATACCCCCCGCGGGGGCTGGAGTCCTACAATGAGCAGTTCTTC
.	TRBV7-8	TRBD2	TRBJ2-3	CASSPTTSGTRTSTDTQYF	TGTGCCAGCAGCCCTACGACTAGCGGGACCCGAACTAGCACAGATACGCAGTATTTT
.	TRBV12-5	.	TRBJ1-1	CASGFQQNTEAFF	TGTGCTAGTGGTTTTCAACAGAACACTGAAGCTTTCTTT
.	TRBV11-2	TRBD1	TRBJ2-1	CASSSGGYNEQFF	TGTGCCAGCAGCTCAGGGGGCTACAATGAGCAGTTCTTC
.	TRBV6-6	TRBD1	TRBJ1-2	CASSHPTGGYGYTF	TGTGCCAGCAGTCACCCTACAGGGGGCTATGGCTACACCTTC
once	TRBV7-8	TRBD1	TRBJ2-1	CASSWMTGSFSYNEQFF	TGTGCCAGCAGCTGGATGACAGGGTCCTTCTCCTACAATGAGCAGTTCTTC
.	TRBV11-2	.	TRBJ1-4	CASSAGGKLFF	TGTGCCAGCAGCGCGGGAGGAAAACTGTTTTTT
.	TRBV4-2	TRBD2	TRBJ2-2	CASSPWTSGGTGELFF	TGTGCCAGCAGCCCCTGGACTAGCGGGGGCACCGGGGAGCTGTTTTTT
.	TRBV28	TRBD2	TRBJ2-2	CASSFTTSLSWSGELFF	TGTGCCAGCAGTTTTACGACTAGCCTTTCTTGGTCCGGGGAGCTGTTTTTT
once	TRBV29-1	.	TRBJ1-1	CSVDRLLLNTEAFF	TGCAGCGTTGATCGACTGCTCTTGAACACTGAAGCTTTCTTT
.	TRBV5-1	.	TRBJ2-6	CASSPDNSGANVLTF	TGCGCCAGCAGCCCAGACAACTCTGGGGCCAACGTCCTGACTTTC
.	TRBV28	.	TRBJ1-4	CASNLSNEKLFF	TGTGCCAGCAATTTGAGTAATGAAAAACTGTTTTTT
.	TRBV19	.	TRBJ1-2	CASTPYSDRKGYTF	TGTGCCAGTACCCCCTACTCGGACAGAAAAGGCTACACCTTC
.	TRBV29-1	.	TRBJ1-1	CSVRHGGSNTEAFF	TGCAGCGTTAGACACGGCGGGTCGAACACTGAAGCTTTCTTT
.	TRBV5-8	.	TRBJ2-1	CASSLHRSSYNEQFF	TGTGCCAGCAGCTTGCATAGGAGCTCCTACAATGAGCAGTTCTTC
once	TRBV5-6	.	TRBJ1-1	CASSPAGIRDAFF	TGTGCCAGCAGCCCAGCGGGGATACGGGACGCTTTCTTT
.	TRBV5-1	TRBD2	TRBJ2-1	CASSLVSGRENEQFF	TGCGCCAGCAGCTTGGTGAGCGGGAGAGAGAATGAGCAGTTCTTC
.	TRBV7-8	TRBD1	TRBJ1-3	CASSSPGQGNTIYF	TGTGCCAGCAGCTCACCGGGACAGGGGAACACCATATATTTT
.	TRBV12-5	TRBD1	TRBJ1-4	CASGPGTGNEKLFF	TGTGCTAGTGGTCCCGGGACAGGGAACGAAAAACTGTTTTTT
.	TRBV2	TRBD1	TRBJ1-1	CASRTGGTEAFF	TGTGCCAGCAGGACAGGGGGTACTGAAGCTTTCTTT
.	TRBV19	.	TRBJ2-7	CASSRPGLTYEQYF	TGTGCCAGTAGTAGACCGGGACTTACCTACGAGCAGTACTTC
.	TRBV5-4	TRBD2	TRBJ2-5	CASSPAMGLAQETQYF	TGTGCCAGCAGCCCGGCGATGGGACTAGCTCAAGAGACCCAGTACTTC
.	TRBV5-1	TRBD2	TRBJ2-7	CASSLTGEGEQYF	TGCGCCAGCAGCTTGACGGGGGAGGGAGAGCAGTACTTC
.	TRBV7-2	TRBD1	TRBJ1-2	CASSLPRTGDYGYTF	TGTGCCAGCAGCTTACCCCGGACAGGAGACTATGGCTACACCTTC
few	TRBV6-1	.	TRBJ1-4	CASSERPGASTNEKLFF	TGTGCCAGCAGTGAGCGTCCTGGGGCCTCAACTAATGAAAAACTGTTTTTT
.	TRBV9	TRBD1	TRBJ1-4	CASSVALGQGVEKLFF	TGTGCCAGCAGCGTAGCTCTGGGACAGGGGGTTGAAAAACTGTTTTTT
.	TRBV19	TRBD1	TRBJ2-7	CASSPGQTYEQYF	TGTGCCAGTAGTCCGGGACAGACCTACGAGCAGTACTTC
.	TRBV27	TRBD1	TRBJ1-1	CASSFNPTGVGTEAFF	TGTGCCAGCAGTTTTAATCCGACAGGGGTGGGCACTGAAGCTTTCTTT
.	TRBV30	.	TRBJ2-2	CAWSYREQDTGELFF	TGTGCCTGGAGTTACAGGGAACAGGACACCGGGGAGCTGTTTTTT
.	TRBV28	.	TRBJ1-5	CASSQGQNQPQHF	TGTGCCAGCAGTCAAGGACAAAATCAGCCCCAGCATTTT
.	TRBV5-1	TRBD1	TRBJ1-2	CASSWTGEDYGYTF	TGCGCCAGCAGCTGGACAGGGGAAGACTATGGCTACACCTTC
.	TRBV11-3	TRBD2	TRBJ2-3	CASSPLRWGGALDTQYF	TGTGCCAGCAGCCCCCTTCGATGGGGAGGGGCTTTGGATACGCAGTATTTT
few	TRBV27	.	TRBJ1-5	CASSSGNQPQHF	TGTGCCAGCAGCTCCGGCAATCAGCCCCAGCATTTT
few	TRBV18	TRBD1	TRBJ1-3	CASSPGQGGNTIYF	TGTGCCAGCTCCCCGGGACAGGGAGGAAACACCATATATTTT
.	TRBV10-3	.	TRBJ1-2	CATPNTGNFYGYTF	TGTGCCACCCCGAACACAGGGAACTTCTATGGCTACACCTTC
.	TRBV7-3	TRBD1	TRBJ1-1	CARMTGMAEAFF	TGTGCCAGGATGACAGGGATGGCTGAAGCTTTCTTT
.	TRBV19	.	TRBJ2-1	CASSSLGRYSYNEQFF	TGTGCCAGTAGTAGTTTAGGCAGGTACAGCTACAATGAGCAGTTCTTC
.	TRBV6-1	.	TRBJ2-7	CASGRGPYEQYF	TGTGCCAGCGGCAGGGGTCCCTACGAGCAGTACTTC
.	TRBV2	TRBD1	TRBJ2-7	CASSSQGVGGQYF	TGTGCCAGCAGTTCCCAGGGGGTAGGGGGGCAGTACTTC
once	TRBV30	.	TRBJ2-7	CAWSVNAGGEQYF	TGTGCCTGGAGTGTAAACGCAGGTGGCGAGCAGTACTTC
once	TRBV28	.	TRBJ1-6	CASTLDQVGVSPLHF	TGTGCCAGCACCCTCGACCAGGTCGGGGTCTCACCCCTCCACTTT
once	TRBV25-1	.	TRBJ2-3	CASSEYRVEDTQYF	TGTGCCAGCAGTGAATACAGGGTGGAAGATACGCAGTATTTT
.	TRBV19	.	TRBJ1-1	CASNGVKNTEAFF	TGTGCCAGTAACGGGGTCAAGAACACTGAAGCTTTCTTT
.	TRBV7-9	.	TRBJ1-1	CASSPGAREAFF	TGTGCCAGCAGCCCCGGTGCCCGGGAAGCTTTCTTT